Included here is one T cell receptor beta chain sequence, with context. The junction departs from germline at one end; a sequencing error may be responsible. The same CDR3 is also encoded by other DNA sequences in this sample. This sample was included in a study of PD-L1 blockade in urothelial cancer. Time point here: pretreatment peripheral blood. All patients handed over anywhere from 1 to 8 samples, pretreatment and on-treatment. Germline assignment: CDR1 SGHDT and CDR2 YYEEEE. This CDR3 region has 16 residues. Libraries were prepared by immunoSEQ multiplex PCR; TCRdb keeps only in-frame clonotypes and omits some of them. Altogether about 50,000 clones are present, 75% to 85% being singletons, with the ten largest covering 10%.

This sequence was found in a man between 70 and 80 years old with urothelial cancer. Source: PBMCs, taken around atezolizumab (anti-PD-L1) treatment. The chain combines TRBV5-6 with TRBJ2-7; 9 bases are shared with TRBD2. CDR3 sequence reads: CASSSTGTSRTYEQYF. CDR3 in DNA: TGTGCCAGCAGCTCAACCGGGACTAGCCGTACCTACGAACAGTACTTC.